The 5 T cell receptor beta chains below all came from one sample that was sequenced in a study of cytomegalovirus exposure and HLA in healthy donors. PCR was performed using 60 Vbeta and 13 Jbeta primers. Assay used: immunoSEQ multiplex PCR; TCRdb lists only in-frame clones, some missing. The data show 95,000 to 150,000 clones, over 65% seen once. Sequencing was carried out using PBMCs. The receptors originated from a woman between 40 and 50 years old in good health and CMV-seronegative.

About this clone: This sample also contains other DNA sequences that code for the same CDR3. The rearrangement links TRBV5-6 to TRBJ2-7, with 11 bases that match TRBD2. V was pared by 4 bases and J by 4 bases, with 7 bases of the junction left unmatched. CDR3 length: 15 amino acids. Germline V CDR1 and CDR2: SGHDT, YYEEEE. DNA for the CDR3: TGTGCCAGCAGCCGGCGACTAGCGGGAACGTACGAGCAGTACTTC. Its protein is CASSRRLAGTYEQYF.

This clone was counted only a few times. The rearrangement links TRBV6-5 to TRBJ1-2, with D possibly TRBD1 on 5 matching bases. Trimming pared 0 bases from V and 4 bases from J, leaving 6 bases between. This CDR3 has 13 amino acids. CDR1 is MNHEY and CDR2 is SVGAGI in the germline V gene. CDR3 amino acids: CASSYSGGYGYTF. The DNA of the CDR3 is TGTGCCAGCAGTTACTCGGGGGGCTATGGCTACACCTTC.

This chain uses TRBV10-3 with TRBJ1-2, with 7 bases aligning to TRBD1. The junction had 2 bases not matched to a gene; V was cut back by 10 bases and J by 3 bases. This CDR3 has 11 residues. Germline V gives CDR1 ENHRY, CDR2 SYGVKD. The CDR3 DNA follows: TGTGCCAGCGGACAGGACTATGGCTACACCTTC. The encoded protein is CASGQDYGYTF.

This clone was observed a single time. The chain has TRBV10-3 and TRBJ2-5, with 9 bases matching TRBD1. CDR1 and CDR2 (germline): ENHRY, SYGVKD. Trimming at V came to 6 bases and at J to 1 base, leaving 9 bases not matched to a gene. The CDR3 runs 16 residues. DNA for the CDR3: TGTGCCATCAGAGCCGGAGGACAGGGGACCCAAGAGACCCAGTACTTC. This encodes CAIRAGGQGTQETQYF.

V usage is TRBV9 and J usage is TRBJ1-1, with no clear D. Looked up from germline, CDR1 is SGDLS and CDR2 is YYNGEE. This CDR3 region has 14 residues. V gave up 0 bases and J gave up 5 bases, with 11 bases separating them. The CDR3 DNA sequence: TGTGCCAGCAGCGTAGATCCGGAGGCAACTGAAGCTTTCTTT. Translating gives CASSVDPEATEAFF.